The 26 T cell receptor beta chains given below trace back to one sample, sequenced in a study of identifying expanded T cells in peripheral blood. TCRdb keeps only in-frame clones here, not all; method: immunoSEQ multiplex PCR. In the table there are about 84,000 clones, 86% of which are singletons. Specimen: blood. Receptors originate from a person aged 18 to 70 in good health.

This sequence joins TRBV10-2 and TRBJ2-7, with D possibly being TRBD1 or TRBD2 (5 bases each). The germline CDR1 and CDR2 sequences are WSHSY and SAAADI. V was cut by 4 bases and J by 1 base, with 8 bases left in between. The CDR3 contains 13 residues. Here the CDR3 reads CASSGGLSYEQYF. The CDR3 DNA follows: TGCGCCAGCAGTGGGGGGTTGTCCTACGAGCAGTACTTC.

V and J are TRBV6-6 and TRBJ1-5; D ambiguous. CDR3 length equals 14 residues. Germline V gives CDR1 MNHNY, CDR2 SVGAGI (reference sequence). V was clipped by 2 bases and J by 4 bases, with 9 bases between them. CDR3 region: CASSYASANQPQHF. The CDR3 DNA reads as TGTGCCAGCAGTTACGCGTCAGCTAATCAGCCCCAGCATTTT.

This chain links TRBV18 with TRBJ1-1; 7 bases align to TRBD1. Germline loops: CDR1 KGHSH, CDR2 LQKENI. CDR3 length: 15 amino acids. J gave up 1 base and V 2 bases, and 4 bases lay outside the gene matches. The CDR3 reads CASSPMGQQNTEAFF. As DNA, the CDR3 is TGTGCCAGCTCACCAATGGGACAGCAGAACACTGAAGCTTTCTTT.

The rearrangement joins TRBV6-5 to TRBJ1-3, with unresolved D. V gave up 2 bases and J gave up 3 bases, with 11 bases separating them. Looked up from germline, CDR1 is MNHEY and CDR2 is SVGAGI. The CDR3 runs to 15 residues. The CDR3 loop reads CASSYGSDGGNTIYF. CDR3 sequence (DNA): TGTGCCAGCAGTTACGGATCGGACGGTGGAAACACCATATATTTT.

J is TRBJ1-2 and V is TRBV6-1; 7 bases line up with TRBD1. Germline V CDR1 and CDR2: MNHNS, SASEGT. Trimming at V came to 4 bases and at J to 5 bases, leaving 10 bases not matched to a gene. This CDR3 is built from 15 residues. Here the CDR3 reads CASSGTPGQSYGYTF. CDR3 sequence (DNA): TGTGCCAGCAGTGGAACACCGGGACAGAGTTATGGCTACACCTTC.

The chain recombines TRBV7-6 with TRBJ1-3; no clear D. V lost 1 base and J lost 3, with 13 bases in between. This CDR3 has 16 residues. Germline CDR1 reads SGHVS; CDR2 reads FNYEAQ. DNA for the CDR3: TGTGCCAGCAGCTTAGACGTGGCGTTTCTTGGAAACACCATATATTTT. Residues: CASSLDVAFLGNTIYF.

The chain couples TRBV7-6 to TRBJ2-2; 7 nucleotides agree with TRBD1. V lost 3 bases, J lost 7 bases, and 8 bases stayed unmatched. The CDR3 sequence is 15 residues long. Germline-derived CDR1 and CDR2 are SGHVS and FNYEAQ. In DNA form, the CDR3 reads TGTGCCAGCAGCTTGGAAAAGGGGGCTGGCGGGGAGCTGTTTTTT. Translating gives CASSLEKGAGGELFF.

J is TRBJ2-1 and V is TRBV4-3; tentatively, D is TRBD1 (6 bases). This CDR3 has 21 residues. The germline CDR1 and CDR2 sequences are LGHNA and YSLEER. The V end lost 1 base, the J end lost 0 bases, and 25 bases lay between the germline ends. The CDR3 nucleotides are TGCGCCAGCAGCCAAGTAGGGCCAGGGGCTTACCGCCTACCCTCCTACAATGAGCAGTTCTTC. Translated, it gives CASSQVGPGAYRLPSYNEQFF.

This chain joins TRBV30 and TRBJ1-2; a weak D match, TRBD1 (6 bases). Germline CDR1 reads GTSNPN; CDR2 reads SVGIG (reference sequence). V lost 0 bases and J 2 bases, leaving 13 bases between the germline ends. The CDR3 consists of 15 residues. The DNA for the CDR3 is TGTGCCTGGAGTGTACGAGGGCAGGGGAACTATGGCTACACCTTC. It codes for CAWSVRGQGNYGYTF.

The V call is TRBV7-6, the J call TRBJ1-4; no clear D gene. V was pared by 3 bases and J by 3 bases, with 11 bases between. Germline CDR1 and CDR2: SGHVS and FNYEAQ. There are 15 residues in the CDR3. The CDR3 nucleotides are TGTGCCAGCAGCTTGGTACCCCTCGCTAATGAAAAACTGTTTTTT. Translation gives CASSLVPLANEKLFF.

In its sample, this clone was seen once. Written as DNA, the CDR3 is TGTGCCAGCAGCTTGGAAGAGACCGGGGAGCTGTTTTTT. Its protein product is CASSLEETGELFF. The chain links TRBV7-2 to TRBJ2-2; D uncertain. Trimming removed 3 bases from V and 5 bases from J, with 7 bases in between. This CDR3 region has 13 residues. CDR1 SGHTA and CDR2 FQGNSA come from the germline V gene.

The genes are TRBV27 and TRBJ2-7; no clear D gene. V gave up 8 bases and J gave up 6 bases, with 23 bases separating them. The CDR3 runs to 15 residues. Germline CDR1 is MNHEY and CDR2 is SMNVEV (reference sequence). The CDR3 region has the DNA TGTGCCAGCTGTCTCCGACTCCACTCCCTATGCGAGCAGTACTTC. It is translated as CASCLRLHSLCEQYF.

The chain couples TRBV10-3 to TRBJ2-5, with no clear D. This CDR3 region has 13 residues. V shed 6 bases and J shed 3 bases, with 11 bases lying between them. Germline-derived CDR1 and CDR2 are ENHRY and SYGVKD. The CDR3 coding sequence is TGTGCCATCAGCCCGGACGGAAAAGAGACCCAGTACTTC. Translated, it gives CAISPDGKETQYF.

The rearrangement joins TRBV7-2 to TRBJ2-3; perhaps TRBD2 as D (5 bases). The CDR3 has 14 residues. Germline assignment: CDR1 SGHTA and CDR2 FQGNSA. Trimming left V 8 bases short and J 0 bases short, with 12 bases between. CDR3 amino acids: CASRLRISTDTQYF. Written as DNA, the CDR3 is TGTGCCAGCCGACTACGGATTAGCACAGATACGCAGTATTTT.

The CDR3 nucleotides are TGTGCCAGCAGCGTAGCGGCGGGGGGAGGAGGTACGCAGTATTTT. This encodes CASSVAAGGGGTQYF. The V call is TRBV9, the J call TRBJ2-3; TRBD2 aligns across 8 bases. Trimming took 0 bases from V and 8 from J; bases not matched to a gene: 8. The CDR3 covers 15 residues. Germline CDR1 is SGDLS and CDR2 is YYNGEE.

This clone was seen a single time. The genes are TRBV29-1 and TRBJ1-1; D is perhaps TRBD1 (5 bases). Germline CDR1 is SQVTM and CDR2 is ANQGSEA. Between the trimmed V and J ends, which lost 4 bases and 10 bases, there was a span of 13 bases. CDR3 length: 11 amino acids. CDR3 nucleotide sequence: TGCAGCGTTGTTTCGAGGGGTGGAGCTTTCTTT. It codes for CSVVSRGGAFF.

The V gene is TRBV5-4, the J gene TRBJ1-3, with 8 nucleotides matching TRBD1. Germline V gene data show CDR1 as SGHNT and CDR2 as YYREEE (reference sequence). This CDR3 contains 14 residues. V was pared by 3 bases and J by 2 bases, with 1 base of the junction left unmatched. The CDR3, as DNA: TGTGCCAGCAGCTCGGACAGGGCTGGAAACACCATATATTTT. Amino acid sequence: CASSSDRAGNTIYF.

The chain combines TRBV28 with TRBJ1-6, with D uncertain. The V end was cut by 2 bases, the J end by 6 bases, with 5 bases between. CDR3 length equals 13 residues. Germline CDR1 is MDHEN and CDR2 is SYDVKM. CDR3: CASSLVVNSPLHF. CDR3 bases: TGTGCCAGCAGTTTAGTGGTTAATTCACCCCTCCACTTT.

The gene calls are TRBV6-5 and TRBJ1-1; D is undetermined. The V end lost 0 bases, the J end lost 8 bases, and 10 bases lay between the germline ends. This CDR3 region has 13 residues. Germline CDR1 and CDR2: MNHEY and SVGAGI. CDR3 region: CASSYSTRAEAFF. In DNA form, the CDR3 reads TGTGCCAGCAGTTACTCGACGAGGGCGGAAGCTTTCTTT.

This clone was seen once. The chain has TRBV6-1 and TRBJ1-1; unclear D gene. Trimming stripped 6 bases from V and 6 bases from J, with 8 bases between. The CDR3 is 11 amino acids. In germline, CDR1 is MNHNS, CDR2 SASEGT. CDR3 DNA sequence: TGTGCCAGCAGGTGGGGATCTGAAGCTTTCTTT. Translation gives CASRWGSEAFF.

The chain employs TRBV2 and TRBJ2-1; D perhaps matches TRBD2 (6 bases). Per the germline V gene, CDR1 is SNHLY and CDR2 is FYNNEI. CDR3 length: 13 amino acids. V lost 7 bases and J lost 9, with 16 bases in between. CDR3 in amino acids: CASTYLGLSEQFF. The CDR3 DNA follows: TGTGCCAGCACATACCTGGGACTTAGTGAGCAGTTCTTC.

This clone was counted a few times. CDR3 protein: CATRQSGNSPLHF. The DNA of the CDR3 is TGTGCCACCCGACAGTCGGGCAATTCACCCCTCCACTTT. This chain uses TRBV19 with TRBJ1-6; possibly TRBD1 for D (5 bases). Between the trimmed V and J ends, which lost 10 bases and 7 bases, there was a span of 14 bases. Per germline, CDR1 LNHDA and CDR2 SQIVND (reference sequence). The CDR3 covers 13 residues.

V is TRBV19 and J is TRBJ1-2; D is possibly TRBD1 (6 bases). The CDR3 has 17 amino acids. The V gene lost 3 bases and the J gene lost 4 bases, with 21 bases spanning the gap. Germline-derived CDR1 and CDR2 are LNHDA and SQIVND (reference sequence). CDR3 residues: CASSIPSHPQGLYGYTF. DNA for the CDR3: TGTGCCAGTAGTATCCCCTCACACCCACAGGGACTCTATGGCTACACCTTC.

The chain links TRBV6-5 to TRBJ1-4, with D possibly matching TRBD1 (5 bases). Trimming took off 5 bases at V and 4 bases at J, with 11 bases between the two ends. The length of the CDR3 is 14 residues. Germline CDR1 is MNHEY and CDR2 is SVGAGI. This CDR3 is CASSRTWFNEKLFF. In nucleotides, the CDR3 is TGTGCCAGCAGTCGGACATGGTTTAATGAAAAACTGTTTTTT.

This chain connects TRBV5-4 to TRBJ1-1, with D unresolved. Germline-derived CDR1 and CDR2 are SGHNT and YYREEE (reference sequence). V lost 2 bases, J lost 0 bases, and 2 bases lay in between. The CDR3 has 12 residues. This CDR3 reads CASSLVNTEAFF. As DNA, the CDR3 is TGTGCCAGCAGCTTAGTGAACACTGAAGCTTTCTTT.

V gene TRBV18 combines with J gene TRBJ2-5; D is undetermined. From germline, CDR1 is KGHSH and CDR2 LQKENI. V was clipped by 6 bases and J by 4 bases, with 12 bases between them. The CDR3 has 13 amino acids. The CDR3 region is CASSPRTVETQYF. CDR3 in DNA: TGTGCCAGCTCGCCGAGGACGGTAGAGACCCAGTACTTC.